Listed below are T cell receptor beta chains from one sample, sequenced in a study of blood T cell repertoires in COVID-19. Here immunoSEQ multiplex PCR was the method, and the copy in TCRdb shows in-frame clones only, minus some. Here the sample spans about 400,000 clones, under 90% being singletons. The sample was PBMCs or T cells enriched from blood (not recorded which). Source of these receptors: a woman aged 25-40 years who had recovered from COVID-19. Both conserved end residues are trimmed from each CDR3. Each record gives: clone size, V gene, D gene, J gene, CDR3 protein. A D gene is named only where the DNA matches it firmly. Clone size appears in some rows only: once, few, many, or a class for an expanded clone.

abundance: few; v_gene: TRBV19; d_gene: TRBD1; j_gene: TRBJ2-1; CDR3aa: ASSIARVGTGSRNEQF
abundance: once; v_gene: TRBV6-6; d_gene: NA; j_gene: TRBJ2-3; CDR3aa: ASGYSGPPGY
abundance: NA; v_gene: TRBV28; d_gene: NA; j_gene: TRBJ2-6; CDR3aa: ASSWGPDRKGDVLT
abundance: NA; v_gene: TRBV10-3; d_gene: TRBD2; j_gene: TRBJ2-7; CDR3aa: AISETPTSGRTYEQY
abundance: NA; v_gene: TRBV3-1/TRBV3-2; d_gene: TRBD1; j_gene: TRBJ1-5; CDR3aa: ASSQRQGAIPRWGYSNQPQH
abundance: NA; v_gene: TRBV6-5; d_gene: TRBD1; j_gene: TRBJ2-7; CDR3aa: ASRRTGPYEQY
abundance: NA; v_gene: TRBV4-2; d_gene: TRBD2; j_gene: TRBJ2-1; CDR3aa: ASSQDSGGTDNEQF
abundance: once; v_gene: TRBV30; d_gene: NA; j_gene: TRBJ1-1; CDR3aa: AWRTGLWDTEAF
abundance: NA; v_gene: TRBV27; d_gene: TRBD1; j_gene: TRBJ1-1; CDR3aa: ASTRTGTNTEAF
abundance: NA; v_gene: TRBV28; d_gene: TRBD1; j_gene: TRBJ2-1; CDR3aa: ASSVRPGGMGSYNEQF
abundance: once; v_gene: TRBV7-8; d_gene: TRBD2; j_gene: TRBJ2-2; CDR3aa: ASSLARGGRRVHGELF
abundance: NA; v_gene: TRBV18; d_gene: TRBD2; j_gene: TRBJ2-5; CDR3aa: ASSPDGEGTQY
abundance: NA; v_gene: TRBV10-3; d_gene: NA; j_gene: TRBJ2-2; CDR3aa: AISEGTWGRGTGELF
abundance: many; v_gene: TRBV7-8; d_gene: TRBD2; j_gene: TRBJ2-1; CDR3aa: ASSQRESGNEQF
abundance: NA; v_gene: TRBV2; d_gene: NA; j_gene: TRBJ1-1; CDR3aa: ASSEGHPGGEAF
abundance: NA; v_gene: TRBV6-2/TRBV6-3; d_gene: NA; j_gene: TRBJ1-1; CDR3aa: ASSSGSTNTEAF
abundance: NA; v_gene: TRBV28; d_gene: NA; j_gene: TRBJ1-5; CDR3aa: ASSFFPPDRSYSNQPQH
abundance: NA; v_gene: TRBV7-7; d_gene: TRBD2; j_gene: TRBJ2-3; CDR3aa: ASSIGSSGGTDTQY
abundance: NA; v_gene: TRBV5-1; d_gene: NA; j_gene: TRBJ2-7; CDR3aa: ASSLAQSAQDNEQY
abundance: NA; v_gene: TRBV28; d_gene: TRBD1; j_gene: TRBJ1-3; CDR3aa: ASTNTRQGGHSGNTIY
abundance: NA; v_gene: TRBV9; d_gene: NA; j_gene: TRBJ1-2; CDR3aa: ASSVGDLGGYT
abundance: NA; v_gene: TRBV7-9; d_gene: TRBD1; j_gene: TRBJ1-2; CDR3aa: ASSPRTGSQYGYT
abundance: NA; v_gene: TRBV19; d_gene: TRBD2; j_gene: TRBJ2-1; CDR3aa: ASSILTSVYNEQF
abundance: NA; v_gene: TRBV9; d_gene: TRBD2; j_gene: TRBJ2-1; CDR3aa: ASSGIAGGPYNEQF
abundance: NA; v_gene: TRBV3-1/TRBV3-2; d_gene: NA; j_gene: TRBJ2-5; CDR3aa: ASSDRQLQETQY
abundance: once; v_gene: TRBV3-1/TRBV3-2; d_gene: NA; j_gene: TRBJ2-5; CDR3aa: ASSQDWSQETQY
abundance: NA; v_gene: TRBV28; d_gene: NA; j_gene: TRBJ1-2; CDR3aa: ASSLFRDRAGYT
abundance: NA; v_gene: TRBV5-6; d_gene: NA; j_gene: TRBJ2-1; CDR3aa: ASSFIELYEQF
abundance: NA; v_gene: TRBV27; d_gene: NA; j_gene: TRBJ1-1; CDR3aa: ASSLSSRTEAF
abundance: NA; v_gene: TRBV9; d_gene: NA; j_gene: TRBJ1-2; CDR3aa: ASSVGGQGGYT
abundance: NA; v_gene: TRBV30; d_gene: NA; j_gene: TRBJ1-4; CDR3aa: AWSVVGGDEKLF
abundance: NA; v_gene: TRBV30; d_gene: TRBD1; j_gene: TRBJ1-1; CDR3aa: AWSVPWQGAAEAF
abundance: NA; v_gene: TRBV5-1; d_gene: NA; j_gene: TRBJ2-1; CDR3aa: ASSLGGGAYNEQF
abundance: NA; v_gene: TRBV5-4; d_gene: NA; j_gene: TRBJ2-5; CDR3aa: ASSLEGVETQY
abundance: NA; v_gene: TRBV30; d_gene: NA; j_gene: TRBJ1-3; CDR3aa: AWSVSRIVGESGTIY
abundance: NA; v_gene: TRBV9; d_gene: TRBD2; j_gene: TRBJ2-5; CDR3aa: ASSVGTSSQETQY
abundance: NA; v_gene: TRBV6-5; d_gene: NA; j_gene: TRBJ1-2; CDR3aa: ASSQGYYGYT